The 14 T cell receptor beta chains presented below share a single source sample, sequenced in a study of T cell repertoires in cytomegalovirus infection. The antigens these receptors bind are not known. TCRdb ran MiXCR on the reads and lists one entry per CDR3 protein. Of about 110,000 distinct CDR3 sequences detected, less than 30% appear once; the ten largest clones hold around 80%. Material: CD8+ T cells from cultured PBMCs, obtained from culture after CMV antigen stimulation. Every receptor here comes from a human donor in good health (CMV status not recorded). Some clones in this sample may be carry-over from other donors' samples.

V usage is TRBV7-9 and J usage is TRBJ2-7; D gene unclear. CDR1 and CDR2 from the germline V gene are SEHNR and FQNEAQ (reference sequence). Trimming stripped 4 bases from V and 5 bases from J, with 15 bases between. The CDR3 is made up of 14 amino acids. This chain's CDR3 is CASSWGPTPHEQYF. As DNA, the CDR3 is TGTGCCAGCAGCTGGGGTCCGACACCCCACGAGCAGTACTTC.

Many counts were recorded for this clonotype. This chain uses TRBV12-5 with TRBJ2-5; TRBD1 matches 11 bases. Germline CDR1 reads LGHNT; CDR2 reads FRNRAP. This CDR3 has 16 residues. J gave up 4 bases and V 7 bases, and 11 bases lay outside the gene matches. Written as DNA, the CDR3 is TGTGCTAGTGCCCCGATCCGGGACAGGGGGACAGAGACCCAGTACTTC. Translation: CASAPIRDRGTETQYF.

In its sample, this clonotype was seen many times. This chain connects TRBV11-1 to TRBJ2-7; D is perhaps TRBD1 (6 bases). Per the germline V gene, CDR1 is SGHAT and CDR2 is FQDESV (reference sequence). V dropped 5 bases and J dropped 3 bases, with 8 bases sitting between them. This CDR3 spans 12 amino acids. Here the CDR3 DNA reads TGTGCCAGCAGCCGACAGGACTACGAGCAGTACTTC. It yields the protein CASSRQDYEQYF.

In its sample, this clonotype was seen a few times. The CDR3 loop is CASSLRGRGSTEAFF. CDR3 nucleotide sequence: TGTGCCAGCAGTTTACGGGGGCGCGGGAGCACTGAAGCTTTCTTT. The genes are TRBV27 and TRBJ1-1; weak D call: TRBD1 (6 bases). V lost 2 bases, J lost 4 bases, and 14 bases lay in between. There are 15 residues in the CDR3. CDR1 is MNHEY and CDR2 is SMNVEV in the germline V gene (reference sequence).

The chain joins TRBV28 to TRBJ1-5; D remains unclear. Germline loops: CDR1 MDHEN, CDR2 SYDVKM. V dropped 3 bases and J dropped 3 bases, with 9 bases sitting between them. CDR3 length: 14 amino acids. In nucleotides, the CDR3 is TGTGCCAGCAGTTTTCACGGTTACAATCAGCCCCAGCATTTT. As protein: CASSFHGYNQPQHF.

This chain connects TRBV28 to TRBJ2-1; TRBD1 matches 8 bases. This CDR3 has 15 residues. Trimming removed 7 bases from V and 1 base from J; junction bases left unmatched: 6. Germline V gene data show CDR1 as MDHEN and CDR2 as SYDVKM. CDR3 nucleotides: TGTGCCAGCACCCTTTGGACAGGGTCCTACAATGAGCAGTTCTTC. This translates into CASTLWTGSYNEQFF.

This clonotype was counted a few times. This sequence joins TRBV20-1 and TRBJ2-3; 10 bases match TRBD2. The CDR3 has 16 residues. Trimming took 3 bases from V and 2 from J; bases not matched to a gene: 8. The germline V gene has CDR1 DFQATT and CDR2 SNEGSKA (reference sequence). The CDR3 coding sequence is TGCAGTGCTAGGATGGGTAGCGGGGGGCCCACAGATACGCAGTATTTT. Protein: CSARMGSGGPTDTQYF.

In the case of this clonotype: One end of the junction varies from germline; a read error may be responsible. V is TRBV4-1 and J is TRBJ2-5, with 12 nucleotides matching TRBD2. The CDR3 is 18 residues long. Germline CDR1 MGHRA, CDR2 YSYEKL. CDR3 sequence (DNA): TGCGTCAGCAGCCAAGGAATCCTAGCGGGGGGGCCTCGCGAGACCCAGTACTTC. It codes for CVSSQGILAGGPRETQYF.

This clonotype has more than one count but fewer than ten. The V gene is TRBV11-2, the J gene TRBJ2-2; 12 nucleotides agree with TRBD1. Germline CDR1 SGHAT, CDR2 FQNNGV. This CDR3 is built from 18 residues. The ends lost 1 base at V and 7 bases at J; junction bases unmatched: 10. CDR3 protein: CASSLGIGTGGFIGELFF. The DNA for the CDR3 is TGTGCCAGCAGCTTAGGAATCGGGACAGGGGGCTTTATCGGGGAGCTGTTTTTT.

This clonotype was seen at least ten times. The V and J genes are TRBV7-6 and TRBJ2-3, with 9 bases lining up with TRBD2. The J segment lost 0 bases and the V segment lost 4 bases, leaving 5 bases of the junction unmatched. CDR1 and CDR2 from the germline V gene are SGHVS and FNYEAQ. The CDR3 length is 16 residues. This CDR3 is CASSWGAGGSTDTQYF. The CDR3 coding sequence is TGTGCCAGCAGCTGGGGAGCGGGGGGAAGCACAGATACGCAGTATTTT.

This clonotype was recorded only once. The chain has TRBV6-1 and TRBJ1-5; D uncertain. CDR3 size: 14 residues. Germline CDR1 is MNHNS and CDR2 is SASEGT. V was trimmed by 8 bases and J by 0 bases, leaving 11 bases between them. The CDR3 spells CASSEGGSNQPQHF. The CDR3 coding sequence is TGTGCCAGCTCTGAGGGCGGTAGCAATCAGCCCCAGCATTTT.

This clonotype was recorded at least ten times. The genes are TRBV7-9 and TRBJ1-1; TRBD1 matches at 7 bases. The CDR3 has 15 residues. Losses at the gene ends were 5 bases for V and 3 bases for J; bases not matched to a gene: 9. Per the germline V gene, CDR1 is SEHNR and CDR2 is FQNEAQ (reference sequence). CDR3 nucleotides: TGTGCCAGCAGCCCATGGACAGGAGCTCACACTGAAGCTTTCTTT. As protein: CASSPWTGAHTEAFF.

This chain links TRBV7-2 with TRBJ2-3; unclear D gene. From germline, CDR1 is SGHTA and CDR2 FQGNSA. The CDR3 length is 13 residues. V lost 5 bases to trimming and J lost 10 bases, with 16 bases between them. CDR3 protein: CASSPTQRIAQYF. The CDR3 DNA is TGTGCCAGCAGCCCGACTCAGAGAATTGCGCAGTATTTT.

The chain uses TRBV9 and TRBJ2-7, with D uncertain. V was pared by 0 bases and J by 1 base, with 8 bases between. Germline assignment: CDR1 SGDLS and CDR2 YYNGEE. CDR3 length equals 14 residues. The CDR3 spells CASSVGAGSYEQYF. CDR3 sequence (DNA): TGTGCCAGCAGCGTAGGGGCAGGTTCCTACGAGCAGTACTTC.